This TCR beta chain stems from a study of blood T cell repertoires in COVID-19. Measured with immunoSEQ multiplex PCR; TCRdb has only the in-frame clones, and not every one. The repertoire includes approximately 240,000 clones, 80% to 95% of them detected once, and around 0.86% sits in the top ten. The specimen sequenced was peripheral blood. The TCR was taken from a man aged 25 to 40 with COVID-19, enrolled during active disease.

The CDR3 DNA reads TGCGCCAGCAGCTTTGGGGGGATGAACGAGCAGTACTTC. Its translation: CASSFGGMNEQYF. The V call is TRBV5-1, the J call TRBJ2-7, with a possible D match to TRBD2 (6 bases). This CDR3 contains 13 residues. CDR1 is SGHRS and CDR2 is YFSETQ in the germline V gene. V lost 2 bases and J lost 5, with 11 bases in between.